Following are 20 T cell receptor beta chains from one sample sequenced in a study of T-cell memory formation after mild COVID-19 (dated by TCRdb to 2020 to 2022). The library came from 5' RACE. TCRdb names Illumina NovaSeq 6000 as the instrument used. TCRdb applied fastp at Q25 and MiXCR to the public reads, then kept only in-frame beta chains. One record per CDR3 amino acid sequence lists the most common genes and DNA. The sample table holds some 120,000 distinct CDR3 sequences, of which over 15% were seen once. The top ten clones comprise approximately 5% of the sample. The sample taken for sequencing was PBMCs or a T cell subset sorted from them (not recorded which). These receptors all come from a man in his late teens or twenties who had mild COVID-19 (a few samples of this study predate the infection). The sample titles of this study are shuffled in the database, so cell type and time point are left out; the donor was told from shared clones.

The sample holds a few counts of this clonotype. The chain uses TRBV6-2 or TRBV6-3 and TRBJ2-3, with D uncertain. The V gene lost 5 bases and the J gene lost 6 bases, with 6 bases spanning the gap. The length of the CDR3 is 11 residues. CDR1 is MNHEY, CDR2 SVGEGT, per germline. CDR3 DNA: TGTGCCAGCAGTGCCGTCGATACGCAGTATTTT. It encodes CASSAVDTQYF.

This clonotype showed up many times. This rearrangement joins TRBV5-1 to TRBJ2-7, with 8 bases lining up with TRBD2. Germline trimming cut 3 bases from V and 6 bases from J; bases unmatched to any gene: 5. The CDR3 has 13 residues. CDR1 SGHRS and CDR2 YFSETQ come from the germline V gene. CDR3 in amino acids: CASSSGLGGEQYV. CDR3 in DNA: TGCGCCAGCAGCTCGGGACTAGGAGGCGAGCAGTACGTC.

The chain carries TRBV24-1 and TRBJ2-4; D gene uncertain. The CDR3 loop spans 16 amino acids. Trimming took 5 bases from V and 0 from J, leaving 13 bases between them. CDR1 and CDR2 (germline): KGHDR, SFDVKD. The CDR3 loop is CATSVWVLLAKNIQYF. Written as DNA, the CDR3 is TGTGCCACCAGTGTGTGGGTCTTACTAGCCAAAAACATTCAGTACTTC.

There are a few counts of this clonotype. The chain joins TRBV4-1 to TRBJ2-1; 12 nucleotides line up with TRBD2. V was clipped by 3 bases and J by 4 bases; unmatched bases: 10. This CDR3 contains 18 residues. Germline loops: CDR1 MGHRA, CDR2 YSYEKL. The chain's CDR3 is CASSQPWTSGDRYNEQFF. CDR3 DNA: TGCGCCAGCAGCCAGCCCTGGACTAGCGGGGACCGATACAATGAGCAGTTCTTC.

A few counts support this clonotype. V gene TRBV7-2 combines with J gene TRBJ2-2, with a weak D call TRBD2 (6 bases). This CDR3 contains 12 residues. Between the trimmed V and J ends, which lost 6 bases and 6 bases, there was a span of 8 bases. CDR1 is SGHTA and CDR2 is FQGNSA in the germline V gene. The chain's CDR3 is CASRTRAGELFF. Here the CDR3 DNA reads TGTGCCAGCAGGACTAGGGCCGGGGAGCTGTTTTTT.

This clonotype was found many times. The chain has TRBV4-3 and TRBJ2-2; D gene unclear. The V gene's germline CDR1 is LGHNA and CDR2 YSLEER. The CDR3 runs to 17 residues. V was clipped by 2 bases and J by 6 bases, with 19 bases between them. The CDR3 sequence is CASSQSASPRSPGELFF. For the CDR3, the DNA is TGCGCCAGCAGCCAATCCGCCTCTCCGAGGTCCCCCGGGGAGCTGTTTTTT.

This chain connects TRBV19 to TRBJ1-4, with 7 bases identical to TRBD1. The CDR3 is 14 amino acids. Germline CDR1 and CDR2: LNHDA and SQIVND (reference sequence). V was pared by 5 bases and J by 4 bases, with 4 bases of the junction left unmatched. CDR3 DNA sequence: TGTGCCAGTAGTTGGCGACAGGGTAATGAAAAACTGTTTTTT. Translating gives CASSWRQGNEKLFF. The variable domain in full, completed from reference TRBV19 and TRBJ1-4, reads DGGITQSPKYLFRKEGQNVTLSCEQNLNHDAMYWYRQDPGQGLRLIYYSQIVNDFQKGDIAEGYSVSREKKESFPLTVTSAQKNPTAFYLCASSWRQGNEKLFFGSGTQLSVL.

This sequence joins TRBV20-1 and TRBJ1-1, with unresolved D. Germline V gene data show CDR1 as DFQATT and CDR2 as SNEGSKA (reference sequence). Trimming removed 0 bases at V and 12 bases at J, with 29 bases between. This CDR3 contains 17 residues. The CDR3 DNA reads TGCAGTGCTAGAGACAATACCGGGCCCAGCATATACGGGCGGACTTTCTTT. It is translated as CSARDNTGPSIYGRTFF.

CDR3 bases: TGTGCCAGCAGCTTAGTCGGGACACCTGGAAACACCATATATTTT. Its translation: CASSLVGTPGNTIYF. The chain has TRBV7-2 and TRBJ1-3, with D perhaps TRBD1 (6 bases). This CDR3 contains 15 residues. Germline V gene sequence: CDR1 SGHTA, CDR2 FQGNSA. V shed 1 base and J shed 2 bases, with 9 bases lying between them. The full variable domain, with the rest looked up from reference TRBV7-2 and TRBJ1-3, is GAGVSQSPSNKVTEKGKDVELRCDPISGHTALYWYRQSLGQGLEFLIYFQGNSAPDKSGLPSDRFSAERTGGSVSTLTIQRTQQEDSAVYLCASSLVGTPGNTIYFGEGSWLTVV.

The J gene is TRBJ2-3, the V gene TRBV5-1, with D maybe TRBD2 (5 bases). Trimming took 1 base from V and 2 from J, leaving 11 bases between them. The CDR3 covers 15 residues. Germline V gene sequence: CDR1 SGHRS, CDR2 YFSETQ. CDR3 region: CASSLLAPHTDTQYF. The CDR3 bases are TGCGCCAGCAGCTTGCTAGCCCCCCACACAGATACGCAGTATTTT.

The gene calls are TRBV12-3 or TRBV12-4 and TRBJ2-1, with TRBD2 matching 15 bases. This CDR3 has 18 amino acids. J was trimmed by 2 bases and V by 5 bases; bases with no gene match: 7. The CDR3 DNA follows: TGTGCCAGCAGTCCGGGACTAGCGGGGGGAGATCCCTACAATGAGCAGTTCTTC. Residues: CASSPGLAGGDPYNEQFF.

CDR3 in amino acids: CASSWEPQGLNTEAFF. In DNA, the CDR3 is TGCGCCAGCAGCTGGGAGCCACAGGGACTGAACACTGAAGCTTTCTTT. The chain employs TRBV5-1 and TRBJ1-1; tentative D call: TRBD1 (6 bases). Germline lookup yields CDR1 SGHRS and CDR2 YFSETQ. Trimming shortened V by 3 bases and J by 0 bases, and 15 bases separated the two germline ends. The CDR3 length is 16 residues.

The table lists this clonotype with a few counts. The V gene is TRBV12-3 or TRBV12-4, the J gene TRBJ2-5, with a tentative D call TRBD2 (5 bases). There are 13 residues in the CDR3. Trimming took 3 bases from V and 4 from J, leaving 9 bases between them. The CDR3, as DNA: TGTGCCAGCAGTTTTCCGGGAACAGAGACCCAGTACTTC. This sequence encodes CASSFPGTETQYF.

The V call is TRBV7-3, the J call TRBJ2-3; D remains unclear. Deletions cut 4 bases from V and 0 bases from J, with 11 bases between. The CDR3 runs 15 residues. CDR1 SGHTA and CDR2 FQGTGA come from the germline V gene. CDR3 amino acids: CASSSLARSTDTQYF. The CDR3 DNA sequence: TGTGCCAGCAGCTCATTAGCAAGGAGCACAGATACGCAGTATTTT.

The chain is built from TRBV25-1 and TRBJ2-3; D unresolved. V was clipped by 1 base and J by 0 bases, with 8 bases between them. Per germline, CDR1 MGHDK and CDR2 SYGVNS. The CDR3 is 15 residues long. The DNA of the CDR3 is TGTGCCAGCAGTGAATCCGCAACTAGCACAGATACGCAGTATTTT. Translating it yields CASSESATSTDTQYF.

This chain uses TRBV12-3 or TRBV12-4 with TRBJ2-7; perhaps TRBD1 as D (5 bases). The CDR3 is 14 amino acids. Trimming stripped 1 base from V and 4 bases from J, with 11 bases between. CDR3 residues: CASSLGGRVYEQYV. The DNA for the CDR3 is TGTGCCAGCAGTTTAGGGGGCAGGGTGTACGAGCAGTACGTC.

DNA for the CDR3: TGCGCCAGCAGCCAAGAGTCTCGACAGGGCGGGACAGATACGCAGTATTTT. It codes for CASSQESRQGGTDTQYF. The chain couples TRBV4-1 to TRBJ2-3, with 7 positions matching TRBD1. Germline V gene sequence: CDR1 MGHRA, CDR2 YSYEKL. J lost 3 bases, V lost 0 bases, and 9 bases had no gene match. The CDR3 totals 17 residues.

In its sample, this clonotype was seen a few times. This sequence joins TRBV20-1 and TRBJ2-3; 7 bases are shared with TRBD2. In germline, CDR1 is DFQATT, CDR2 SNEGSKA (reference sequence). The V gene end was trimmed by 3 bases and the J gene end by 2 bases; junction bases not matched to a gene: 5. This CDR3 contains 14 residues. The DNA for the CDR3 is TGCAGTGCTAGTCCTAGCGGTTCCACAGATACGCAGTATTTT. Translating it yields CSASPSGSTDTQYF.

This clonotype has a handful of counts. This chain connects TRBV3-1 to TRBJ1-1; tentatively, D is TRBD1 (5 bases). The CDR3 sequence is 15 residues long. Trimming left V 4 bases short and J 0 bases short, with 12 bases between. Germline CDR1 and CDR2: LGHDT and YNNKEL (reference sequence). Here the CDR3 reads CASSPGRLMNTEAFF. CDR3 nucleotide sequence: TGTGCCAGCAGCCCGGGACGGTTAATGAACACTGAAGCTTTCTTT.

The chain links TRBV12-1 to TRBJ1-1; the D call in the table, TRBD1, was not verified against the DNA. TRBV12-1 is annotated as a pseudogene. This CDR3 region has 13 residues. CDR3 sequence: CASSFGQGKEAFF. The CDR3 nucleotides are TGTGCCAGCAGCTTTGGTCAGGGAAAGGAAGCTTTCTTT.